This TCR beta chain came from a study of blood T cell repertoires in COVID-19. Study context: COVID-19 samples from acute and convalescent phases originated in the United States, Italy and Spain. PBMCs, B-cell-depleted T cells, or T cells provided the cDNA or gDNA that made up the material.

In the authors' methods: Reference gene primer amplification gave estimated nucleated cell counts. Libraries were prepared by immunoSEQ multiplex PCR; TCRdb keeps only in-frame clonotypes and omits some of them. The V and J calls and clone size come from that table; D and trimming were worked out from the DNA. The repertoire has about 190,000 clones, 70% to 80% of them found once; the top ten carry approximately 13%. CDR1 is SQVTM and CDR2 is ANQGSEA in the germline V gene. Trimming pared 5 bases from V and 2 bases from J, leaving 12 bases between. The CDR3 sequence is 14 residues long. The clonotype was recovered from a woman in her forties or fifties with acute or convalescent COVID-19. The sequenced material came from peripheral blood. The chain combines TRBV29-1 with TRBJ2-2; tentatively, D is TRBD2 (6 bases). In DNA, the CDR3 is TGCAGCGTTCGCGGGACTTCTAACACCGGGGAGCTGTTTTTT. It yields the protein CSVRGTSNTGELFF.